This T cell receptor beta chain was recorded in a study of vaccination effects on CD4 cells after COVID-19. Whole-study context: Prior to sequencing, the ViraFEST assay stimulated PBMC with viral peptide pools, which expanded the antigen-specific CD4+ T cells. Two doses of BNT162b2 or mRNA-1273 vaccine were administered to participants.

The data were produced by immunoSEQ multiplex PCR, yet TCRdb's version contains in-frame clones alone and is incomplete. The profile shows more than 45,000 clones, 65% to 80% of them singletons. Remarks on this clone: Its antigen is undetermined.

An approximately ten-day culture period preceded the isolation of CD4+ T cells. IL-2 medium was substituted for half the medium on days 3 and 7. This specimen consisted of CD4+ T cells from PBMCs cultured without peptide, obtained before COVID-19 vaccination. This TCR was recovered from a human donor who received a COVID-19 vaccine.

The CDR3 spells CASNPGGVNSGNTIYF. The CDR3 DNA reads as TGTGCCAGCAACCCCGGGGGAGTGAACTCTGGAAACACCATATATTTT. The chain has TRBV9 and TRBJ1-3; a possible D gene is TRBD1 (5 bases). The CDR3 loop spans 16 amino acids. Trimming pared 6 bases from V and 0 bases from J, leaving 16 bases between. CDR1 SGDLS and CDR2 YYNGEE come from the germline V gene.